These T cell receptor beta chains were read from a single sample in a study of Ad26.COV2.S vaccination and SARS-CoV-2 variants. Clones were sequenced by immunoSEQ multiplex PCR, and TCRdb holds only the in-frame ones, with some missing. The sample shows around 320,000 clones, 87% of them seen only once. The specimen comprised peripheral blood, sampled in a trial of Ad26.COV2.S vaccine versus placebo. These receptors came from a person aged 18-65 years who received the Ad26.COV2.S COVID-19 vaccine or a placebo. CDR3s include the opening cysteine and the closing phenylalanine or tryptophan. The D gene is left open where the match is weak. Clone size appears in some rows only: once, few, many, or a class for an expanded clone.

clone_size: NA; v_call: TRBV5-4; j_call: TRBJ2-7; d_call: TRBD2; cdr3_aa: CASSRPGTNSYEQYF
clone_size: NA; v_call: TRBV14; j_call: TRBJ1-2; d_call: NA; cdr3_aa: CASSPRPTAYGYTF
clone_size: NA; v_call: TRBV6-5; j_call: TRBJ1-2; d_call: NA; cdr3_aa: CASSYLKGGYTF
clone_size: few; v_call: TRBV7-9; j_call: TRBJ1-1; d_call: TRBD1; cdr3_aa: CASSLVGRGHTEAFF
clone_size: NA; v_call: TRBV7-8; j_call: TRBJ2-7; d_call: TRBD2; cdr3_aa: CASSGTSGGWHRYEQYF
clone_size: NA; v_call: TRBV5-4; j_call: TRBJ1-2; d_call: TRBD1; cdr3_aa: CASSDGTGRYGYTF
clone_size: few; v_call: TRBV4-1; j_call: TRBJ1-4; d_call: TRBD1; cdr3_aa: CASSQGTGGTNEKLFF
clone_size: NA; v_call: TRBV18; j_call: TRBJ2-7; d_call: NA; cdr3_aa: CASSPGTVDEQYF
clone_size: NA; v_call: TRBV7-3; j_call: TRBJ2-1; d_call: NA; cdr3_aa: CASSRGGQDYNEQFF
clone_size: NA; v_call: TRBV4-1; j_call: TRBJ1-1; d_call: NA; cdr3_aa: CASSRTGTVAFF
clone_size: NA; v_call: TRBV29-1; j_call: TRBJ2-7; d_call: NA; cdr3_aa: CSVEEPPSEQYF
clone_size: NA; v_call: TRBV5-1; j_call: TRBJ2-5; d_call: NA; cdr3_aa: CASSGQGSLMEETQYF
clone_size: NA; v_call: TRBV2; j_call: TRBJ2-7; d_call: TRBD1; cdr3_aa: CATHDRESSYEQYF
clone_size: NA; v_call: TRBV25-1; j_call: TRBJ2-1; d_call: TRBD1; cdr3_aa: CASTKSGQINEQFF
clone_size: NA; v_call: TRBV11-2; j_call: TRBJ1-2; d_call: NA; cdr3_aa: CASSFKEDYGYTF
clone_size: NA; v_call: TRBV6-5; j_call: TRBJ2-6; d_call: NA; cdr3_aa: CASTDNTGANVLTF
clone_size: NA; v_call: TRBV4-1; j_call: TRBJ1-1; d_call: NA; cdr3_aa: CASRGREAFF
clone_size: NA; v_call: TRBV3-1/TRBV3-2; j_call: TRBJ2-1; d_call: TRBD1; cdr3_aa: CASSHSTGEAFF
clone_size: NA; v_call: TRBV25-1; j_call: TRBJ2-4; d_call: NA; cdr3_aa: CASSLRGPENIQYF
clone_size: NA; v_call: TRBV27; j_call: TRBJ2-3; d_call: TRBD2; cdr3_aa: CASTQRRGAADTQYF
clone_size: few; v_call: TRBV4-3; j_call: TRBJ2-3; d_call: TRBD2; cdr3_aa: CASSQDISGGTTDTQYF
clone_size: NA; v_call: TRBV5-1; j_call: TRBJ2-3; d_call: NA; cdr3_aa: CASSLWSRQLRGARTDTQYF
clone_size: NA; v_call: TRBV9; j_call: TRBJ1-5; d_call: TRBD1; cdr3_aa: CASSEGDRVRGQPQHF
clone_size: NA; v_call: TRBV7-9; j_call: TRBJ1-2; d_call: TRBD1; cdr3_aa: CASSSAGTDYGYTF
clone_size: NA; v_call: TRBV12-2; j_call: TRBJ1-5; d_call: NA; cdr3_aa: CASRLRFRKGGNQPQHF
clone_size: NA; v_call: TRBV14; j_call: TRBJ1-2; d_call: TRBD1; cdr3_aa: CASSSWTGGDYGYTF
clone_size: NA; v_call: TRBV29-1; j_call: TRBJ2-4; d_call: NA; cdr3_aa: CSVEPLENIQYF
clone_size: once; v_call: TRBV7-2; j_call: TRBJ2-7; d_call: NA; cdr3_aa: CASSPMDSTYEQYF
clone_size: NA; v_call: TRBV30; j_call: TRBJ1-1; d_call: NA; cdr3_aa: CAWSVRRGTEAFF